The 32 T cell receptor beta chains listed next were all sequenced from one sample in a study of naive and memory T cell subsets. Notes on the study in general: A few larger clonotypes appeared in naive repertoires, especially CD8, possibly memory cells re-expressing CD45RA.

The antigens these receptors bind are not known. The beta constant-region primer was an equimolar mix of two oligonucleotides covering TRBC1 and TRBC2. Nested alpha and beta constant-region primers with the SP2 primer drove four PCR rounds on ligated cDNA. TCRdb analysed the UMI-ligation and nested PCR reads with MiXCR anew, one entry per CDR3 protein. The table has approximately 140,000 distinct CDR3 sequences, approximately 21% seen once. The specimen sequenced was naive CD8+ T cells from blood. The receptors stem from a human donor in good health.

As regards this clonotype: At one end the junction does not follow the germline gene, possibly because of a read error. The J gene is TRBJ2-5, the V gene TRBV12-3 or TRBV12-4; TRBD1 matches at 7 bases. The CDR3 spans 16 residues. DNA for the CDR3: TGTGCCTGCAGGGATGCCACGGGACAGAGGCAAGAGACCCAGTACTTC. Translating gives CACRDATGQRQETQYF.

This clonotype was seen more than once but under ten times. The V call is TRBV5-5, the J call TRBJ2-7; 8 bases match TRBD1. This CDR3 contains 15 residues. Germline-derived CDR1 and CDR2 are SGHKS and YYEKEE (reference sequence). V was pared by 5 bases and J by 2 bases, with 9 bases of the junction left unmatched. Here the CDR3 DNA reads TGTGCCAGCAGACTACGGACAGGGCCGACCTACGAGCAGTACTTC. Amino acids: CASRLRTGPTYEQYF.

This clonotype was seen more than once but under ten times. The chain carries TRBV5-4 and TRBJ2-4, with 10 bases that match TRBD1. The germline V gene has CDR1 SGHNT and CDR2 YYREEE (reference sequence). The junction had 7 bases not matched to a gene; V was cut back by 1 base and J by 3 bases. The CDR3 runs to 17 residues. CDR3 DNA: TGTGCCAGCAGCTTGAAGCCGGGACAGGGGATCAAAAACATTCAGTACTTC. Residues: CASSLKPGQGIKNIQYF.

The chain has TRBV7-9 and TRBJ2-1; D is unclear. V was clipped by 0 bases and J by 4 bases, with 10 bases between them. The CDR3 runs 15 residues. The germline CDR1 and CDR2 sequences are SEHNR and FQNEAQ (reference sequence). CDR3 sequence reads: CASSLATTQYNEQFF. The CDR3 nucleotides read TGTGCCAGCAGCTTAGCAACTACTCAATACAATGAGCAGTTCTTC.

CDR3 loop: CASREGGYQPQHF. The CDR3, as DNA: TGTGCCAGCAGGGAAGGAGGGTATCAGCCCCAGCATTTT. V usage is TRBV28 and J usage is TRBJ1-5; D not certain. The CDR3 runs to 13 residues. Trimming removed 6 bases from V and 5 bases from J, with 11 bases in between. In germline, CDR1 is MDHEN, CDR2 SYDVKM.

In its sample, this clonotype was seen a few times. The chain links TRBV28 to TRBJ2-4, with D unresolved. The germline CDR1 and CDR2 sequences are MDHEN and SYDVKM. This CDR3 region has 15 residues. V was trimmed by 2 bases and J by 10 bases, leaving 18 bases between them. In DNA, the CDR3 is TGTGCCAGCAGTTTAAGGCCGACACCTAATAGGATTCAGTACTTC. The encoded protein is CASSLRPTPNRIQYF.

This clonotype has just a few counts. The genes are TRBV27 and TRBJ2-1; TRBD2 aligns across 11 bases. The CDR3 is 14 residues long. Germline V lookup: CDR1 MNHEY, CDR2 SMNVEV (reference sequence). The junction had 9 bases not matched to a gene; V was cut back by 2 bases and J by 15 bases. The CDR3 is CASSLMLAGGPRFF. The CDR3 DNA follows: TGTGCCAGCAGTTTAATGTTAGCGGGAGGGCCGCGGTTCTTC.

This clonotype was counted at least ten times. The chain employs TRBV6-1 and TRBJ2-1; 8 bases line up with TRBD2. CDR3 length: 17 residues. Per germline, CDR1 MNHNS and CDR2 SASEGT. The V and J ends lost 2 bases and 0 bases, in that order; junction bases with no gene match: 6. The CDR3 sequence is CASSELLAGGSYNEQFF. CDR3 sequence (DNA): TGTGCCAGCAGTGAATTGCTAGCGGGTGGCTCCTACAATGAGCAGTTCTTC.

The table lists this clonotype with a few counts. The chain uses TRBV7-8 and TRBJ2-7; D might be TRBD1 (6 bases). This CDR3 has 16 residues. V was trimmed by 5 bases and J by 2 bases, leaving 19 bases between them. CDR1 and CDR2 (germline): SGHVS, FQNEAQ. DNA of the CDR3: TGTGCCAGCAGCCAACCCGGGGACATCTTAACCTACGAGCAGTACTTC. This codes for CASSQPGDILTYEQYF.

This clonotype was seen more than once but under ten times. This chain links TRBV11-2 with TRBJ2-5, with 8 nucleotides matching TRBD2. The CDR3 totals 18 residues. With V trimmed by 4 bases and J by 0 bases, 13 bases remained unmatched. Germline V gene sequence: CDR1 SGHAT, CDR2 FQNNGV. The CDR3 spells CASSSIDLELADQETQYF. DNA of the CDR3: TGTGCCAGCAGCTCCATCGACCTAGAACTAGCGGACCAAGAGACCCAGTACTTC.

The chain recombines TRBV7-8 with TRBJ2-7; D gene uncertain. The CDR3 is made up of 14 amino acids. With 1 base removed from V and 7 bases from J, the gap between germline ends came to 14 bases. The germline V gene encodes CDR1 SGHVS and CDR2 FQNEAQ. This CDR3 is CASSLGEMGEEQYF. The CDR3 DNA follows: TGTGCCAGCAGCTTAGGGGAAATGGGTGAGGAGCAGTACTTC.

The chain combines TRBV12-3 or TRBV12-4 with TRBJ2-7, with D perhaps TRBD1 or TRBD2 (6 bases each). The CDR3 has 16 amino acids. V lost 5 bases to trimming and J lost 5 bases, with 22 bases between them. CDR3 DNA: TGTGCCAGCAGTCCCCGGTCGGGGGCGGTTTTAAACGAGCAGTACTTC. The encoded protein is CASSPRSGAVLNEQYF.

The chain recombines TRBV5-1 with TRBJ1-5; the D is unclear. CDR3 length equals 14 residues. The germline CDR1 and CDR2 sequences are SGHRS and YFSETQ. V lost 7 bases and J lost 0, with 11 bases in between. The CDR3 is CASHDTGSNQPQHF. The CDR3 nucleotides are TGCGCCAGCCACGACACGGGTAGCAATCAGCCCCAGCATTTT.

V is TRBV29-1 and J is TRBJ2-3; 7 positions match TRBD2. The J segment lost 5 bases and the V segment lost 6 bases, leaving 8 bases of the junction unmatched. Per the germline V gene, CDR1 is SQVTM and CDR2 is ANQGSEA. This CDR3 is built from 13 residues. Here the CDR3 reads CSVPAGAGDTQYF. The DNA for the CDR3 is TGCAGCGTCCCGGCGGGAGCGGGAGATACGCAGTATTTT.

Only a few counts were recorded for this clonotype. The chain carries TRBV19 and TRBJ2-7; D not resolved. Trimming took 3 bases from V and 1 from J, leaving 19 bases between them. This CDR3 region has 17 residues. CDR1 and CDR2 (germline): LNHDA, SQIVND (reference sequence). CDR3 in amino acids: CASSMPREADSSYEQYF. The CDR3 DNA sequence: TGTGCCAGTAGTATGCCCAGAGAGGCAGACTCGTCCTACGAGCAGTACTTC.

V gene TRBV20-1 combines with J gene TRBJ2-7; D not resolved. This CDR3 comprises 12 residues. Between the trimmed V and J ends, which lost 1 base and 4 bases, there was a span of 8 bases. Germline V CDR1 and CDR2: DFQATT, SNEGSKA (reference sequence). As DNA, the CDR3 is TGCAGTGCTAGAGGGATGGGTTACGAGCAGTACTTC. It specifies CSARGMGYEQYF.

A few counts support this clonotype. The rearrangement links TRBV6-1 to TRBJ1-2, with D perhaps matching TRBD1 (6 bases). Trimming pared 7 bases from V and 2 bases from J, leaving 17 bases between. In germline, CDR1 is MNHNS, CDR2 SASEGT. The CDR3 spans 15 residues. CDR3 coding DNA: TGTGCCAGCACCCTAACCAGGGGTTCCAACTATGGCTACACCTTC. It specifies CASTLTRGSNYGYTF.

This clonotype was counted between two and nine times. The chain combines TRBV28 with TRBJ2-7, with TRBD2 as a possible D gene (6 bases). Germline V gene sequence: CDR1 MDHEN, CDR2 SYDVKM. This CDR3 is 16 amino acids long. The germline V and J ends were trimmed by 3 bases and 3 bases, with 18 bases remaining between them. The CDR3 DNA follows: TGTGCCAGCAGTTTTTCCTGGGGGATAGCGGACTACGAGCAGTACTTC. Its translation: CASSFSWGIADYEQYF. Drawing the rest from reference TRBV28 and TRBJ2-7, the complete variable domain is DVKVTQSSRYLVKRTGEKVFLECVQDMDHENMFWYRQDPGLGLRLIYFSYDVKMKEKGDIPEGYSVSREKKERFSLILESASTNQTSMYLCASSFSWGIADYEQYFGPGTRLTVT.

This clonotype has only a few counts. V gene TRBV7-9 combines with J gene TRBJ1-1; TRBD1 agrees at 8 bases. Germline assignment: CDR1 SEHNR and CDR2 FQNEAQ (reference sequence). V lost 2 bases, J lost 4 bases, and 18 bases stayed unmatched. This CDR3 contains 19 residues. This CDR3 is CASSLPAQGARLGRTEAFF. The CDR3, as DNA: TGTGCCAGCAGCTTACCCGCCCAGGGGGCGAGACTTGGCCGCACTGAAGCTTTCTTT.

The chain uses TRBV9 and TRBJ1-1, with D perhaps TRBD1 (5 bases). V gave up 0 bases and J gave up 8 bases, with 11 bases separating them. Germline CDR1 is SGDLS and CDR2 is YYNGEE. The CDR3 spans 13 residues. The CDR3 nucleotides read TGTGCCAGCAGCGTAGATGGGGCCACCGAAGCTTTCTTT. Translated, it gives CASSVDGATEAFF.

This clonotype showed up just a few times. This sequence joins TRBV12-3 or TRBV12-4 and TRBJ2-7, with D perhaps matching TRBD1 (6 bases). CDR3 length: 11 residues. The V and J ends lost 10 bases and 6 bases respectively, with 13 bases between them. The CDR3 sequence is CATGTGREQYF. The CDR3 DNA reads as TGTGCCACCGGAACAGGGCGCGAGCAGTACTTC.

V usage is TRBV28 and J usage is TRBJ2-7, with a tentative D call TRBD2 (6 bases). Trimming pared 5 bases from V and 4 bases from J, leaving 12 bases between. Germline values: CDR1 MDHEN, CDR2 SYDVKM. The CDR3 runs to 13 residues. CDR3 sequence reads: CASSLMTSYEQYF. The CDR3 bases are TGTGCCAGCAGTCTTATGACTAGTTACGAGCAGTACTTC. Drawing the rest from reference TRBV28 and TRBJ2-7, the complete variable domain is DVKVTQSSRYLVKRTGEKVFLECVQDMDHENMFWYRQDPGLGLRLIYFSYDVKMKEKGDIPEGYSVSREKKERFSLILESASTNQTSMYLCASSLMTSYEQYFGPGTRLTVT.

This clonotype was seen many times. This chain links TRBV28 with TRBJ2-1, with TRBD2 matching 8 bases. Germline CDR1 MDHEN, CDR2 SYDVKM. The CDR3 has 14 residues. V lost 2 bases and J lost 4; bases outside the gene matches: 1. CDR3 sequence reads: CASSLAGGYNEQFF. The CDR3 DNA sequence: TGTGCCAGCAGTTTAGCGGGAGGTTACAATGAGCAGTTCTTC.

This clonotype has only a few counts. The J gene is TRBJ2-1, the V gene TRBV16; 12 bases line up with TRBD2. Per the germline V gene, CDR1 is KGHSY and CDR2 is FQNENV. The length of the CDR3 is 17 residues. Germline trimming cut 0 bases from V and 7 bases from J; bases unmatched to any gene: 7. CDR3 sequence: CASSQSLLAGGGNEQFF. The CDR3 bases are TGTGCCAGCAGCCAATCTCTCCTAGCGGGAGGGGGTAATGAGCAGTTCTTC.

This clonotype was seen only a few times. No conserved phenylalanine or tryptophan ends this CDR3, so it is likely a read error. This chain connects TRBV7-9 to TRBJ1-1; perhaps TRBD1 as D (5 bases). Germline V lookup: CDR1 SEHNR, CDR2 FQNEAQ (reference sequence). Trimming left V 3 bases short and J 1 base short, with 15 bases between. There are 16 residues in the CDR3. CDR3 coding DNA: TGTGCCAGCAGCTTGGGCAGGGACGAGGAGAACACTGAAGCTTTCCTT. Translated: CASSLGRDEENTEAFL.

This chain links TRBV28 with TRBJ2-3, with 11 bases matching TRBD2. Germline values: CDR1 MDHEN, CDR2 SYDVKM. V lost 3 bases, J lost 1 base, and 9 bases stayed unmatched. The CDR3 runs to 18 residues. In DNA, the CDR3 is TGTGCCAGCAGTTTTTGGATGGGACTAGCGGAAGGCACAGATACGCAGTATTTT. Translating gives CASSFWMGLAEGTDTQYF.

This clonotype came up once. This sequence joins TRBV12-5 and TRBJ2-1; weak D call: TRBD2 (5 bases). Germline assignment: CDR1 LGHNT and CDR2 FRNRAP. CDR3 length equals 14 residues. The V gene lost 6 bases and the J gene lost 2 bases, with 11 bases spanning the gap. Here the CDR3 reads CASGPLGAYNEQFF. As DNA, the CDR3 is TGTGCTAGTGGCCCCCTCGGGGCCTACAATGAGCAGTTCTTC.

This clonotype was counted between two and nine times. V and J are TRBV7-2 and TRBJ2-7; D is ambiguous. The germline V and J ends were trimmed by 0 bases and 3 bases, with 6 bases remaining between them. The CDR3 has 13 residues. CDR1 and CDR2 (germline): SGHTA, FQGNSA. The CDR3 is CASSLAGFYEQYF. The CDR3 bases are TGTGCCAGCAGCTTAGCAGGCTTCTACGAGCAGTACTTC.

In regard to this clonotype: One junction end disagrees with the germline gene, perhaps due to a read error. The rearrangement joins TRBV12-3 or TRBV12-4 to TRBJ2-1; 10 bases map to TRBD2. The CDR3 has 14 amino acids. The CDR3 loop is CASSLAGVRNEQFF. In DNA form, the CDR3 reads TGTGCCAGCAGTCTAGCGGGAGTGCGGAATGAGCAGTTCTTC.

The rearrangement uses TRBV7-8 and TRBJ2-5, with 9 bases fitting TRBD1. The V segment lost 4 bases and the J segment 3 bases; nucleotides outside the gene matches: 6. From germline, CDR1 is SGHVS and CDR2 FQNEAQ. The length of the CDR3 is 15 residues. The CDR3 sequence: CASSSRTGVEETQYF. The CDR3 region has the DNA TGTGCCAGCAGCTCCCGGACAGGGGTTGAAGAGACCCAGTACTTC.

This clonotype was recorded a few times. The chain recombines TRBV7-9 with TRBJ2-1; unclear D gene. V was cut by 5 bases and J by 9 bases, with 8 bases left in between. CDR3 size: 11 residues. Looked up from germline, CDR1 is SEHNR and CDR2 is FQNEAQ (reference sequence). The DNA of the CDR3 is TGTGCCAGCAGCCCCGGACCTGAGCAGTTCTTC. Translated: CASSPGPEQFF.

This rearrangement joins TRBV6-5 to TRBJ2-3, with TRBD2 matching 7 bases. Looked up from germline, CDR1 is MNHEY and CDR2 is SVGAGI. CDR3 length: 16 residues. Trimming removed 7 bases from V and 6 bases from J; junction bases left unmatched: 16. The CDR3 protein is CASTPMDTGGLDTQYF. DNA for the CDR3: TGTGCCAGCACCCCGATGGATACGGGAGGACTGGATACGCAGTATTTT.